The 8 T cell receptor beta chains presented below share a single source sample, sequenced in a study of blood T cell repertoires in COVID-19. Profiled with immunoSEQ multiplex PCR; TCRdb holds only in-frame clones, not every one. In the table there are roughly 99,000 clones, almost 85% of which are singletons. The sequencing sample was made of peripheral blood. All receptors come from a human donor in a cohort sampled during active COVID-19.

The chain carries TRBV5-1 and TRBJ1-4, with 8 nucleotides matching TRBD1. The V gene end was trimmed by 3 bases and the J gene end by 5 bases; junction bases not matched to a gene: 6. The CDR3 runs 15 residues. Germline V gene data show CDR1 as SGHRS and CDR2 as YFSETQ. The CDR3 here is CASSSNTGGNEKLFF. CDR3 DNA: TGCGCCAGCAGCTCTAATACAGGGGGAAATGAAAAACTGTTTTTT.

This clone was recorded once. The junction differs from germline at one of its ends, possibly a read error. V is TRBV18 and J is TRBJ2-4; 7 bases align to TRBD1. The CDR3 runs to 15 residues. The germline gives CDR1 KGHSH, CDR2 LQKENI. The CDR3 DNA follows: TGTGCCAGCTCAGCCAACCGGGACAGTAAAAGCATTCAGTACTTC. Residues: CASSANRDSKSIQYF.

V and J are TRBV18 and TRBJ2-1; D is ambiguous. The CDR3 consists of 14 residues. Germline loops: CDR1 KGHSH, CDR2 LQKENI. V lost 3 bases and J 9 bases, leaving 15 bases between the germline ends. The DNA for the CDR3 is TGTGCCAGCTCACCGTCGACTCTAGTAGGTGAGCAGTTCTTC. It is translated as CASSPSTLVGEQFF.

This rearrangement joins TRBV3-1 (or the pseudogene TRBV3-2) to TRBJ1-2; 7 bases match TRBD1. CDR1 is LGHDT and CDR2 is YNNKEL in the germline V gene (reference sequence). Trimming removed 4 bases from V and 7 bases from J; junction bases left unmatched: 3. CDR3 length: 12 amino acids. As DNA, the CDR3 is TGTGCCAGCAGCCCGCCAGGGGGTGGCTACACCTTC. It specifies CASSPPGGGYTF.

This clone showed up just a few times. This chain connects TRBV5-1 to TRBJ2-2, with 10 bases aligning to TRBD2. V trimming: 3 bases; J trimming: 1 base; junction bases outside the gene matches: 9. This CDR3 region has 18 residues. CDR1 and CDR2 (germline): SGHRS, YFSETQ. The CDR3 loop reads CASSSSPTSGVNTGELFF. CDR3 in DNA: TGCGCCAGCAGCTCCTCTCCTACTAGCGGGGTGAACACCGGGGAGCTGTTTTTT.

This chain connects TRBV11-2 to TRBJ1-6; D may be TRBD1 (5 bases). This CDR3 is built from 14 residues. Germline V gives CDR1 SGHAT, CDR2 FQNNGV. With 1 base removed from V and 6 bases from J, the gap between germline ends came to 7 bases. As DNA, the CDR3 is TGTGCCAGCAGCTTAGTCAGGGCTAATTCACCCCTCCACTTT. Encoded protein: CASSLVRANSPLHF.

The chain joins TRBV7-9 to TRBJ1-6, with D perhaps TRBD1 (6 bases). The CDR3 covers 16 residues. The germline V and J ends were trimmed by 5 bases and 4 bases, with 15 bases remaining between them. Germline assignment: CDR1 SEHNR and CDR2 FQNEAQ (reference sequence). The DNA of the CDR3 is TGTGCCAGCAGCCGTAACCGGGACACTTATAATTCACCCCTCCACTTT. This encodes CASSRNRDTYNSPLHF. Looking up the rest from reference TRBV7-9 and TRBJ1-6 gives the full variable domain: DTGVSQNPRHKITKRGQNVTFRCDPISEHNRLYWYRQTLGQGPEFLTYFQNEAQLEKSRLLSDRFSAERPKGSFSTLEIQRTEQGDSAMYLCASSRNRDTYNSPLHFGNGTRLTVT.

The V and J genes are TRBV19 and TRBJ2-7; TRBD2 aligns across 7 bases. Per the germline V gene, CDR1 is LNHDA and CDR2 is SQIVND (reference sequence). V lost 4 bases and J lost 2; bases outside the gene matches: 5. CDR3 size: 14 residues. The CDR3 protein is CASSTGGPPYEQYF. The CDR3 region has the DNA TGTGCCAGTAGTACGGGAGGCCCTCCCTACGAGCAGTACTTC.